This is a list of T cell receptor beta chains from one sample in a study of CD8 T cells in ankylosing spondylitis. TCRdb passed the 5' RACE reads through MiXCR, listing each CDR3 protein once. Here the sample spans around 250,000 distinct CDR3 sequences, 18% being singletons. The specimen was blood, either unsorted or a sorted T cell fraction (not recorded which). The receptors come from a male donor with ankylosing spondylitis or in good health (not recorded which). The CDR3 runs from the conserved cysteine through the conserved F or W. D genes are given only for firm matches. Rows give clone size only sometimes, using once, few, many, or a class for an expanded clone.

TRBV10-2	TRBJ2-1	-	16	-	CASSPPPSEPYNEQFF	TGCGCCAGCAGTCCCCCCCCCAGTGAGCCCTACAATGAGCAGTTCTTC
TRBV4-3	TRBJ2-7	few	16	TRBD1	CASSQQLGTGEYEQYF	TGCGCCAGCAGCCAACAACTGGGGACAGGGGAGTACGAGCAGTACTTC
TRBV6-2/TRBV6-3	TRBJ2-5	-	16	TRBD2	CASSSPQRGSQETQYF	TGTGCCAGCAGTTCCCCCCAGCGGGGGTCTCAAGAGACCCAGTACTTC
TRBV12-3/TRBV12-4	TRBJ1-3	few	15	-	CASSLLGSSGNTIYF	TGTGCCAGCAGTTTACTCGGGAGCTCTGGAAACACCATATATTTT
TRBV11-3	TRBJ2-1	few	21	TRBD2	CASSHHPLTSGRVSVNNEQFF	TGTGCCAGCAGCCACCATCCCCTGACTAGCGGGAGGGTCTCCGTAAACAATGAGCAGTTCTTC
TRBV18	TRBJ2-2	-	13	TRBD2	CASSRSAGVELFF	TGTGCCAGCTCCCGGAGTGCGGGAGTGGAGCTGTTTTTT
TRBV12-3/TRBV12-4	TRBJ1-2	many	13	-	CASSFPGFYGYTF	TGTGCCAGCAGTTTTCCCGGGTTTTATGGCTACACCTTC
TRBV7-8	TRBJ2-5	-	13	TRBD1	CASGTEFQETQYF	TGTGCCAGCGGGACAGAATTCCAAGAGACCCAGTACTTC
TRBV12-3/TRBV12-4	TRBJ1-3	-	12	-	CASSLDGNTIYF	TGTGCCAGCAGTTTGGACGGAAACACCATATATTTT
TRBV5-1	TRBJ2-7	once	14	-	CASSPHFQGYEQYF	TGCGCCAGCAGCCCCCATTTCCAGGGGTACGAGCAGTACTTC
TRBV29-1	TRBJ1-2	few	12	-	CSVPGGLYGYTF	TGCAGCGTTCCGGGGGGCCTCTATGGCTACACCTTC
TRBV5-1	TRBJ2-1	-	15	-	CASSLNSGIFNEQFF	TGCGCCAGCAGCTTGAATTCGGGAATCTTCAATGAGCAGTTCTTC
TRBV12-3/TRBV12-4	TRBJ1-1	many	12	-	CASSTSTDEAFF	TGTGCCAGCAGCACCTCGACGGATGAAGCTTTCTTT
TRBV27	TRBJ1-6	few	14	-	CASSLGGEGSPLHF	TGTGCCAGCAGTTTAGGAGGGGAAGGCTCACCCCTCCACTTT
TRBV20-1	TRBJ1-2	few	11	-	CSATGWEGYTF	TGCAGTGCTACAGGGTGGGAGGGCTACACCTTC
TRBV7-9	TRBJ1-4	-	14	-	CASSSRQLSEKLFF	TGTGCCAGCAGCTCCCGACAGCTAAGTGAAAAACTGTTTTTT
TRBV27	TRBJ2-1	few	16	TRBD1	CASSLRQGVPYNEQFF	TGTGCCAGCAGTTTAAGACAGGGGGTGCCATACAATGAGCAGTTCTTC
TRBV12-3/TRBV12-4	TRBJ1-6	-	17	-	CASSLRADFGANSPLHF	TGTGCCAGCAGTTTAAGAGCTGACTTCGGGGCCAATTCACCCCTCCACTTT
TRBV5-1	TRBJ2-7	many	15	TRBD2	CASSLGLASDYEQYF	TGCGCCAGCAGCTTGGGACTAGCGAGCGACTACGAGCAGTACTTC
TRBV20-1	TRBJ2-1	many	16	TRBD2	CSAQVASGDSYNEQFF	TGCAGTGCCCAGGTAGCTAGCGGGGACTCCTACAATGAGCAGTTCTTC
TRBV20-1	TRBJ2-7	few	13	-	CSARIMYGYEQYF	TGCAGTGCTAGAATCATGTACGGTTACGAGCAGTACTTC
TRBV3-1	TRBJ2-7	many	13	-	CASSQVLSYEQYF	TGTGCCAGCAGCCAAGTTTTGTCCTACGAGCAGTACTTC
TRBV29-1	TRBJ2-1	few	13	-	CSVHRTDYNEQFF	TGCAGCGTTCATAGGACGGACTACAATGAGCAGTTCTTC
TRBV4-3	TRBJ2-3	few	20	TRBD2	CASSQGIGLAGGGSTDTQYF	TGCGCCAGCAGCCAAGGAATAGGACTAGCGGGAGGGGGAAGCACAGATACGCAGTATTTT
TRBV27	TRBJ2-7	few	15	TRBD2	CASSESGGKVYEQYF	TGTGCCAGCAGTGAGTCGGGGGGTAAGGTCTACGAGCAGTACTTC
TRBV4-1	TRBJ2-7	many	15	TRBD1	CASSQVGQGGYEQYF	TGCGCCAGCAGCCAAGTAGGACAGGGAGGCTACGAGCAGTACTTC
TRBV12-3/TRBV12-4	TRBJ1-1	many	12	-	CASSWGGPEAFF	TGTGCCAGCAGCTGGGGAGGGCCTGAAGCTTTCTTT
TRBV6-2/TRBV6-3	TRBJ2-6	few	13	-	CASSSAGANVLTF	TGTGCCAGCAGTTCTGCTGGGGCCAACGTCCTGACTTTC
TRBV6-4	TRBJ2-3	few	15	TRBD2	CASSRLAGGLDTQYF	TGTGCCAGTTCTAGACTAGCGGGAGGTCTAGATACGCAGTATTTT
TRBV9	TRBJ2-1	-	13	-	CASSVGSEFEQFF	TGTGCCAGCAGCGTAGGGAGCGAGTTTGAGCAGTTCTTC
TRBV9	TRBJ2-2	few	15	-	CASSGGTHITGELFF	TGTGCCAGCAGCGGCGGGACACACATCACCGGGGAGCTGTTTTTT
TRBV10-3	TRBJ2-3	-	14	-	CAISDTTGTDTQYF	TGTGCCATCAGTGATACAACAGGGACCGATACGCAGTATTTT
TRBV2	TRBJ1-5	many	18	-	CASSDPRTERADNQPQHF	TGTGCCAGCAGTGACCCGCGGACAGAAAGGGCCGACAATCAGCCCCAGCATTTT
TRBV4-2	TRBJ1-1	-	12	-	CASSQEVTEAFF	TGTGCCAGCAGCCAAGAGGTCACTGAAGCTTTCTTT
TRBV5-1	TRBJ2-7	-	15	TRBD1	CASSLEQGVFYEQYF	TGCGCCAGCAGCTTGGAACAGGGGGTTTTTTACGAGCAGTACTTC
TRBV27	TRBJ2-7	-	14	TRBD2	CATATGTSGNEQYF	TGTGCCACCGCGACCGGGACTAGCGGGAACGAGCAGTACTTC
TRBV7-2	TRBJ2-1	-	17	TRBD2	CASSSNAGTSGNNEQFF	TGTGCCAGCAGCTCCAACGCCGGGACTAGCGGAAACAATGAGCAGTTCTTC
TRBV7-8	TRBJ2-1	-	16	TRBD2	CASSLSPGGLYNEQFF	TGTGCCAGCAGCTTATCTCCGGGAGGGCTTTACAATGAGCAGTTCTTC
TRBV5-1	TRBJ2-1	few	17	-	CASTKFGVWDSYNEQFF	TGCGCCAGCACCAAATTCGGGGTCTGGGACTCCTACAATGAGCAGTTCTTC
TRBV7-8	TRBJ2-7	-	17	TRBD2	CASSLVGLSGGPYEQYF	TGTGCCAGCAGCTTAGTGGGGCTATCGGGAGGGCCTTACGAGCAGTACTTC
TRBV9	TRBJ2-3	-	14	TRBD1	CASSAGQGGDTQYF	TGTGCCAGCAGCGCGGGACAGGGAGGCGATACGCAGTATTTT
TRBV5-1	TRBJ2-2	few	16	TRBD2	CASSAGLAELTGELFF	TGCGCCAGCAGCGCTGGACTAGCAGAGTTAACCGGGGAGCTGTTTTTT
TRBV27	TRBJ2-1	-	15	TRBD2	CASTKSGSSYNEQFF	TGTGCCAGCACCAAGAGCGGGAGCTCCTACAATGAGCAGTTCTTC
TRBV6-5	TRBJ2-3	few	16	TRBD1	CASSYSTGGWADTQYF	TGTGCCAGCAGTTACTCGACAGGGGGGTGGGCAGATACGCAGTATTTT
TRBV6-2/TRBV6-3	TRBJ2-3	-	17	TRBD1	CASSSGQGAYSGDTQYF	TGTGCCAGCAGTTCTGGACAGGGGGCCTATTCGGGAGATACGCAGTATTTT
TRBV29-1	TRBJ2-2	few	13	-	CSVGQVNTGELFF	TGCAGCGTTGGACAGGTGAACACCGGGGAGCTGTTTTTT
TRBV11-2	TRBJ2-5	-	12	-	CASSLLRETQYF	TGTGCCAGCAGCTTACTAAGAGAGACCCAGTACTTC
TRBV12-3/TRBV12-4	TRBJ2-7	-	12	TRBD2	CAAGTSRLPQYF	TGTGCCGCAGGGACTAGCAGGTTGCCGCAGTACTTC
TRBV5-1	TRBJ2-7	many	12	-	CASSSDSYEQYF	TGTGCCAGCAGCTCGGACTCGTACGAGCAGTACTTC